This T cell receptor (beta chain) originates from a study of T-cell memory formation after mild COVID-19. Study-level information: Across donors, TCR clusters were largely donor specific. Broader study findings: A second wave expanding day 15 to 37 was CD4+-biased; contracting clones were balanced. The finding that pre-infection memory included some responding clones suggested that cross-reactive memory joined. Mainly in CM and EM were contracting CD4+ clones; CD8+ were in EMRA.

V lost 1 base and J 1 base, leaving 14 bases between the germline ends. This CDR3 has 17 amino acids. Germline assignment: CDR1 SGHRS and CDR2 YFSETQ. TCRdb re-called the 5' RACE reads with MiXCR, one entry per CDR3 protein. This table holds 300,000 to 350,000 distinct CDR3 sequences, less than 20% found once. Comments on this clonotype: Its antigen is not known.

Sequenced sample: PBMCs or a T cell subset sorted from them (not recorded which). The gene calls are TRBV5-1 and TRBJ2-2; possibly TRBD2 for D (5 bases). The source of this sequence is a man between 18 and 35 years old who had mild COVID-19 (a few samples of this study predate the infection). Cell type and time point are not known. In DNA, the CDR3 is TGCGCCAGCAGCTTGAGTAGTCCTGGGAGGAACACCGGGGAGCTGTTTTTT. Translating it yields CASSLSSPGRNTGELFF.